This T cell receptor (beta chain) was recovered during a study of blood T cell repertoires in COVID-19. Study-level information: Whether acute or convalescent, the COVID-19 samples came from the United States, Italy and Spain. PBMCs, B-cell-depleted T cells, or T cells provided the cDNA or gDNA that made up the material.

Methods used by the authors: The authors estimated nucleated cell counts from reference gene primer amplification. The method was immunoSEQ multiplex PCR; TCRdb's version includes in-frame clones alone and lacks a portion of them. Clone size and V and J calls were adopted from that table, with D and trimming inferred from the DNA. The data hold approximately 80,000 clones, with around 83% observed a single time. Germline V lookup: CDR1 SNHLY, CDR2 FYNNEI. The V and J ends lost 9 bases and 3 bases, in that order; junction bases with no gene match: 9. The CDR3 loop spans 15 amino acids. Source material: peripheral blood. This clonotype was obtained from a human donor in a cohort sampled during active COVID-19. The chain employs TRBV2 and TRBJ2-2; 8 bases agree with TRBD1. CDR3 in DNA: TGTGCCAGTAGTTCTGGACAGGGATACACCGGGGAGCTGTTTTTT. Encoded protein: CASSSGQGYTGELFF. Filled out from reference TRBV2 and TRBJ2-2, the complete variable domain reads EPEVTQTPSHQVTQMGQEVILRCVPISNHLYFYWYRQILGQKVEFLVSFYNNEISEKSEIFDDQFSVERPDGSNFTLKIRSTKLEDSAMYFCASSSGQGYTGELFFGEGSRLTVL.